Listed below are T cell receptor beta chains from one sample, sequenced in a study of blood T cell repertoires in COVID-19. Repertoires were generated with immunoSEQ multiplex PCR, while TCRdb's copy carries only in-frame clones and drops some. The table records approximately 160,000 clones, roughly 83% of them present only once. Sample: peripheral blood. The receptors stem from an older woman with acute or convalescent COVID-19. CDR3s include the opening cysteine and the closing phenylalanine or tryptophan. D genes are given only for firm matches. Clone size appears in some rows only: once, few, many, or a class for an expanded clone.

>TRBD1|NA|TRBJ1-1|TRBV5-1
CASSLEWGQRPANTEAFF
TGCGCCAGCAGCTTGGAATGGGGACAGAGACCTGCGAACACTGAAGCTTTCTTT
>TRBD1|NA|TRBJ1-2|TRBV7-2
CASSVRQGRGNYGYTF
TGTGCCAGCAGCGTTAGACAGGGGCGCGGTAACTATGGCTACACCTTC
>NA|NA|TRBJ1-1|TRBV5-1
CASSSAGDRTEAFF
TGCGCCAGCAGTAGCGCGGGGGACCGCACTGAAGCTTTCTTT
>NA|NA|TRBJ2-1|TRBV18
CASSPGQSWNEQFF
TGTGCCAGCTCACCCGGACAATCGTGGAATGAGCAGTTCTTC
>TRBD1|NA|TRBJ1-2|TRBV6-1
CASSEARGQGVYGYTF
TGTGCCAGCAGTGAAGCGCGTGGACAGGGGGTGTATGGCTACACCTTC
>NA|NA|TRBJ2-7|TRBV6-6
CASTYGVEQYF
TGTGCCAGCACTTATGGAGTCGAGCAGTACTTC
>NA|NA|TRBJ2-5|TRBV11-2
CASSLLARETQYF
TGTGCCAGCAGCTTACTAGCACGGGAGACCCAGTACTTC
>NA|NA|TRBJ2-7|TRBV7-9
CASSLSYEQYF
TGTGCCAGCAGCTTGAGCTACGAGCAGTACTTC
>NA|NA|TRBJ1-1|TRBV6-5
CASSYGGSRNTEAFF
TGTGCCAGCAGTTACGGCGGCAGCCGGAACACTGAAGCTTTCTTT
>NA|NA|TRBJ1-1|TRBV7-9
CASSRGGTEAFF
TGTGCCAGCAGCCGAGGTGGGACTGAAGCTTTCTTT
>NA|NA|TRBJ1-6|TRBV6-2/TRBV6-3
CASSYSRDSPLHF
TGTGCCAGCAGTTACTCCAGGGATTCACCCCTCCACTTT
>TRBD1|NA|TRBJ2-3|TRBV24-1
CATSDPTGGFVDTQYF
TGTGCCACCAGTGATCCTACAGGGGGCTTTGTAGATACGCAGTATTTT
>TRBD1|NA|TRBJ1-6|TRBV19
CASRLQGGYNSPLHF
TGTGCCAGCCGCCTACAGGGGGGCTATAATTCACCCCTCCACTTT
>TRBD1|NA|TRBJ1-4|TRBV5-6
CASSRGQGNEKLFF
TGTGCCAGCAGCCGGGGACAGGGGAATGAAAAACTGTTTTTT
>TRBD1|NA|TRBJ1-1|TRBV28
CASQGVMNTEAFF
TGTGCCAGCCAGGGGGTTATGAACACTGAAGCTTTCTTT
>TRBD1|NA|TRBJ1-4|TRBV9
CASSVSTGVNEKLFF
TGTGCCAGCAGCGTATCGACAGGGGTTAATGAAAAACTGTTTTTT
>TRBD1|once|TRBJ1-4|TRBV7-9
CASSSTGTGLTNEKLFF
TGTGCCAGCAGCTCGACCGGGACAGGGTTGACTAATGAAAAACTGTTTTTT
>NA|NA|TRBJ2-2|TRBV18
CASSPRDTGELFF
TGTGCCAGCTCACCGAGAGACACCGGGGAGCTGTTTTTT
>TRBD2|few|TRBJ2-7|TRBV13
CASSITGTSGLYEQYF
TGTGCCAGCAGCATTACAGGGACTAGCGGGCTTTACGAGCAGTACTTC
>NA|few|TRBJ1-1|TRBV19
CASTVLQGNTEAFF
TGTGCCAGTACAGTTCTCCAGGGGAACACTGAAGCTTTCTTT
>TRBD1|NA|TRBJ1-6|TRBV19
CASSIGGQSNSPLHF
TGTGCCAGTAGTATAGGGGGACAGTCTAATTCACCCCTCCACTTT
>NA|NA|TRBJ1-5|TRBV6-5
CASSHDIPNQPQHF
TGTGCCAGCAGTCATGACATACCCAATCAGCCCCAGCATTTT
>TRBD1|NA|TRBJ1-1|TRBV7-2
CASSLRTGIEAFF
TGTGCCAGCAGCCTCCGGACAGGGATTGAAGCTTTCTTT
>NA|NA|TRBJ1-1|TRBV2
CASRVTGNTEAFF
TGTGCCAGCAGGGTAACGGGGAACACTGAAGCTTTCTTT
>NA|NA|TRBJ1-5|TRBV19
CASRDFPLISNQPQHF
TGTGCCAGTCGGGACTTCCCCTTAATCAGCAATCAGCCCCAGCATTTT
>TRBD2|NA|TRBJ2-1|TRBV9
CASNVPSRGGRDEQFF
TGTGCCAGCAACGTCCCGTCGCGGGGGGGCCGAGATGAGCAGTTCTTC
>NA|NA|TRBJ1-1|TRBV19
CASSMVDRNTEAFF
TGTGCCAGTAGTATGGTTGACAGGAACACTGAAGCTTTCTTT
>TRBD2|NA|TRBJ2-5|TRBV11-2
CASRAGLKETQYF
TGTGCCAGCAGAGCGGGGTTAAAAGAGACCCAGTACTTC
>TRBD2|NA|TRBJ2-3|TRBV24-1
CATSRGLAGLITDTQYF
TGTGCCACCAGTCGCGGACTAGCGGGTTTGATCACAGATACGCAGTATTTT
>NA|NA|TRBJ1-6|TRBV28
CASTLGEYSPLHF
TGTGCCAGCACCCTAGGGGAATATTCACCCCTCCACTTT
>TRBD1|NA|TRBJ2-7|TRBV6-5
CASRGTGESYEQYF
TGTGCCAGCAGGGGGACAGGGGAAAGCTACGAGCAGTACTTC
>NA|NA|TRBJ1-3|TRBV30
CAWSGQSISGNTIYF
TGTGCCTGGAGTGGACAGTCAATCTCTGGAAACACCATATATTTT
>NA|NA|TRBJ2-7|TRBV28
CAIISIKDNEQYF
TGTGCCATCATCTCCATTAAGGACAACGAGCAGTACTTC
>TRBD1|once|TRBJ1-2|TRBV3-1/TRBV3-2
CASSQDGTGAQNPYGYTF
TGTGCCAGCAGCCAAGACGGGACAGGGGCCCAGAACCCCTATGGCTACACCTTC
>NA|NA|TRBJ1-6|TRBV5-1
CASSLEESSPLHF
TGCGCCAGCAGCTTGGAGGAGAGTTCACCCCTCCACTTT
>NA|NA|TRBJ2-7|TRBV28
CASSPATGSREQYF
TGTGCCAGCAGCCCTGCCACAGGTTCGCGAGAGCAGTACTTC
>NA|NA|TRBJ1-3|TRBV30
CASGLLSGNTIYF
TGTGCCTCCGGACTCCTCTCTGGAAACACCATATATTTT
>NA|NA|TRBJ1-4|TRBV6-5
CASRYLGREDEKLFF
TGTGCCAGCAGGTACCTTGGGAGGGAGGACGAAAAACTGTTTTTT
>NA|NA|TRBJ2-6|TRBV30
CAWSPSSVLTF
TGTGCCTGGTCTCCCTCCAGTGTCCTGACTTTC
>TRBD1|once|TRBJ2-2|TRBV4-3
CASSRGTGNTGELFF
TGCGCCAGCAGCCGAGGGACAGGGAACACCGGGGAGCTGTTTTTT
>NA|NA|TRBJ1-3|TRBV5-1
CASSLGSSGNTIYF
TGCGCCAGCAGCTTGGGCAGCTCTGGAAACACCATATATTTT
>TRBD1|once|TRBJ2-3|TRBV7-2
CASSPEGQGNTDTQYF
TGTGCCAGCAGCCCAGAGGGACAGGGGAACACAGATACGCAGTATTTT
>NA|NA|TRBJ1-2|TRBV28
CASSQGPGYTF
TGTGCCAGCAGCCAGGGCCCTGGCTACACCTTC
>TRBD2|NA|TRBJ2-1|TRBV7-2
CASSSSPTSGGTNEQFF
TGTGCCAGCAGCTCTAGCCCAACTAGCGGGGGAACCAATGAGCAGTTCTTC
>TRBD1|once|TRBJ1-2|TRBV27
CASSTTGGGGYGYTF
TGTGCCAGCAGCACTACAGGGGGAGGTGGCTATGGCTACACCTTC
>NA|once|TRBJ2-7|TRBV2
CAGNWGPGTEQYF
TGTGCCGGTAACTGGGGGCCGGGGACCGAGCAGTACTTC